This T cell receptor (beta chain) was sequenced for a study of OX40 agonist ivuxolimab in advanced cancers. The assay was immunoSEQ multiplex PCR, and TCRdb's table has in-frame clones only and misses some. The sample consists of roughly 41,000 clones, about 91% of them appearing once. J gave up 5 bases and V 5 bases, and 4 bases lay outside the gene matches. Germline loops: CDR1 MNHEY, CDR2 SVGAGI. The CDR3 runs to 13 residues. The chain combines TRBV6-5 with TRBJ2-7; the match to TRBD1 covers 9 bases. The specimen was CD4+ or CD8+ T cells sorted from blood, collected in a trial of the OX40 agonist ivuxolimab. This TCR was recovered from an adult with an advanced solid tumor such as melanoma, head and neck, liver or kidney cancer. DNA for the CDR3: TGTGCCAGCAGTGGGACAGGGATCGACGAGCAGTACTTC. Protein product: CASSGTGIDEQYF.